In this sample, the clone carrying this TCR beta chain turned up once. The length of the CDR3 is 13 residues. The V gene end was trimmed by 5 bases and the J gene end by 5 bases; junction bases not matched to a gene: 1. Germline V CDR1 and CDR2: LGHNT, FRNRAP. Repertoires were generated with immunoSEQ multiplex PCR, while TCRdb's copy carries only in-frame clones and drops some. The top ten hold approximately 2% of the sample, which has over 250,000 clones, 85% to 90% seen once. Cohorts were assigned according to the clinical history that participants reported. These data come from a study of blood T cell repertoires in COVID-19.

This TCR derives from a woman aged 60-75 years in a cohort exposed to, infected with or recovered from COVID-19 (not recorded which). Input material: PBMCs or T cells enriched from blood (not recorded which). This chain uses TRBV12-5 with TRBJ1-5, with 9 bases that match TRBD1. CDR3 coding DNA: TGTGCTAGTGGTAGGGACAGGGATCAGCCCCAGCATTTT. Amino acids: CASGRDRDQPQHF.